What follows is one T cell receptor (beta chain) and its context. This entry belongs to a study of cytomegalovirus exposure and HLA in healthy donors. The PCR employed 60 Vbeta primers together with 13 Jbeta primers. Generated by immunoSEQ multiplex PCR, the TCRdb table keeps only in-frame clones and is missing some. The table has about 190,000 clones, about four fifths seen once. CDR1 and CDR2 from the germline V gene are MDHEN and SYDVKM. V lost 4 bases and J 7 bases, leaving 16 bases between the germline ends. This CDR3 comprises 14 residues. This receptor was taken from a man aged 40-49 years in good health and CMV-seropositive. The sample comprised PBMCs. J is TRBJ1-1 and V is TRBV28; D might be TRBD1 (6 bases). This CDR3 is CASSSIDRQGEAFF. The CDR3 region has the DNA TGTGCCAGCAGTTCAATCGACAGGCAAGGTGAAGCTTTCTTT.